The 15 T cell receptor beta chains below come from one sample, sequenced in a study of blood T cell repertoires in COVID-19. Clones were read by immunoSEQ multiplex PCR, and TCRdb kept only the in-frame ones, dropping some. The sample contains approximately 88,000 clones, about 85% of which appear only once. Sequenced input: peripheral blood. The receptors derive from a male donor with acute or convalescent COVID-19.

This clone occurred once. This sequence joins TRBV30 and TRBJ1-1, with a possible D match to TRBD1 (5 bases). CDR3 length equals 17 residues. V gave up 3 bases and J gave up 1 base, with 21 bases separating them. The germline V gene has CDR1 GTSNPN and CDR2 SVGIG (reference sequence). The CDR3: CAWSRSPDSHTNTEAFF. In DNA form, the CDR3 reads TGTGCCTGGAGCCGAAGCCCCGACAGCCACACGAACACTGAAGCTTTCTTT.

The chain recombines TRBV4-2 with TRBJ1-2, with 8 bases lining up with TRBD1. In germline, CDR1 is LGHNA, CDR2 YNFKEQ. The CDR3 is 18 residues long. J lost 4 bases, V lost 1 base, and 14 bases had no gene match. For the CDR3, the DNA is TGTGCCAGCAGCCAAGGGCCGTCTGCCAGGGGGCTTAGCTATGGCTACACCTTC. This translates into CASSQGPSARGLSYGYTF.

V and J are TRBV6-5 and TRBJ1-1; no firm D call. CDR3 length: 15 residues. Trimming removed 5 bases from V and 5 bases from J, with 18 bases in between. CDR1 is MNHEY, CDR2 SVGAGI, per germline. CDR3 in DNA: TGTGCCAGCAGTAACCGGGTCACATCGGGGACTGAAGCTTTCTTT. Translation gives CASSNRVTSGTEAFF.

This clone was picked up one time. This chain links TRBV5-1 with TRBJ2-7, with 7 bases matching TRBD2. J gave up 6 bases and V 4 bases, and 10 bases lay outside the gene matches. CDR1 is SGHRS and CDR2 is YFSETQ in the germline V gene. The CDR3 spans 14 residues. Here the CDR3 reads CASSTDLPGGEQYF. The CDR3 DNA reads as TGCGCCAGCAGCACGGACTTGCCGGGAGGCGAGCAGTACTTC.

The CDR3 loop is CASSPREGSFTDTQYF. CDR3 nucleotides: TGTGCCAGCAGCCCGAGGGAGGGTAGTTTCACAGATACGCAGTATTTT. The J gene is TRBJ2-3, the V gene TRBV9, with 7 bases fitting TRBD2. Germline assignment: CDR1 SGDLS and CDR2 YYNGEE. This CDR3 comprises 16 residues. V lost 4 bases and J lost 2; bases outside the gene matches: 10.

CDR3 nucleotide sequence: TGTGCTAGTGGCCCGGGGAGCTCCTACGAGCAGTACTTC. Amino acids: CASGPGSSYEQYF. The gene calls are TRBV12-5 and TRBJ2-7, with D perhaps matching TRBD2 (5 bases). Germline V lookup: CDR1 LGHNT, CDR2 FRNRAP. CDR3 length: 13 residues. Trimming shortened V by 6 bases and J by 0 bases, and 9 bases separated the two germline ends.

This chain uses TRBV29-1 with TRBJ1-1; 7 bases align to TRBD1. The germline V gene has CDR1 SQVTM and CDR2 ANQGSEA. The CDR3 extends over 15 amino acids. Trimming at V came to 3 bases and at J to 1 base, leaving 8 bases not matched to a gene. The CDR3 region has the DNA TGCAGCGTTGACTCGTGGGACAGACCGAACACTGAAGCTTTCTTT. Its translation is CSVDSWDRPNTEAFF.

In its sample, this clone was seen once. The rearrangement uses TRBV3-1 (or the pseudogene TRBV3-2) and TRBJ1-3; TRBD1 aligns across 7 bases. From germline, CDR1 is LGHDT and CDR2 YNNKEL (reference sequence). CDR3 size: 16 residues. Trimming removed 1 base from V and 7 bases from J; junction bases left unmatched: 10. The CDR3 nucleotides are TGTGCCAGCAGCCAAGGTGGTACAGGGGATCGGAACACCATATATTTT. Its protein is CASSQGGTGDRNTIYF.

This clone was counted only a few times. The chain links TRBV4-1 to TRBJ1-4; 8 bases fit TRBD1. The CDR3 extends over 15 amino acids. Germline CDR1 MGHRA, CDR2 YSYEKL. V shed 0 bases, J shed 8 bases, and the junction held 5 bases outside the gene matches. CDR3 coding DNA: TGCGCCAGCAGCCAAGAAGCGGCAGGGGGCGAAAAACTGTTTTTT. This gives the protein CASSQEAAGGEKLFF.

The V gene is TRBV19, the J gene TRBJ1-5; TRBD1 aligns across 7 bases. Trimming at V came to 7 bases and at J to 0 bases, leaving 9 bases not matched to a gene. CDR1 is LNHDA, CDR2 SQIVND, per germline (reference sequence). The CDR3 is 16 residues long. This CDR3 is CASIPGQKVSNQPQHF. In nucleotides, the CDR3 is TGTGCCAGTATCCCGGGACAGAAAGTTAGCAATCAGCCCCAGCATTTT.

This clone was detected only once. This chain links TRBV7-9 with TRBJ1-4; 7 bases are a match to TRBD1. CDR3 length: 15 residues. The ends lost 2 bases at V and 5 bases at J; junction bases unmatched: 5. The germline gives CDR1 SEHNR, CDR2 FQNEAQ (reference sequence). CDR3 protein: CASSLIGTENEKLFF. The CDR3 DNA reads as TGTGCCAGCAGCTTAATTGGGACAGAGAATGAAAAACTGTTTTTT.

This chain connects TRBV29-1 to TRBJ2-7; possibly TRBD2 for D (5 bases). Looked up from germline, CDR1 is SQVTM and CDR2 is ANQGSEA. This CDR3 has 11 residues. The ends were cut back, 4 bases at V and 5 bases at J, with 9 bases in the middle. CDR3 region: CSVGSGNEQYF. In DNA, the CDR3 is TGCAGCGTTGGATCGGGGAACGAGCAGTACTTC.

V gene TRBV30 combines with J gene TRBJ1-4; D might be TRBD1 (6 bases). V lost 0 bases and J lost 8, with 13 bases in between. This CDR3 spans 14 amino acids. CDR1 and CDR2 (germline): GTSNPN, SVGIG (reference sequence). The CDR3 is CAWSVGGAREKLFF. The CDR3 DNA reads as TGTGCCTGGAGTGTAGGGGGAGCGAGGGAAAAACTGTTTTTT.

The chain uses TRBV9 and TRBJ1-3; 8 bases are shared with TRBD1. The germline CDR1 and CDR2 sequences are SGDLS and YYNGEE. The CDR3 length is 17 residues. J was trimmed by 0 bases and V by 2 bases; bases with no gene match: 7. The CDR3 loop reads CASSVGTGPISGNTIYF. The CDR3 DNA reads as TGTGCCAGCAGCGTCGGGACAGGACCCATCTCTGGAAACACCATATATTTT.

The chain recombines TRBV7-2 with TRBJ1-6; the D gene is possibly TRBD1 (6 bases). Germline V CDR1 and CDR2: SGHTA, FQGNSA. The CDR3 totals 15 residues. V lost 5 bases, J lost 6 bases, and 14 bases lay in between. The CDR3 nucleotides are TGTGCCAGCAGCCCTCCACAGGGCACTAATTCACCCCTCCACTTT. This gives the protein CASSPPQGTNSPLHF. Full variable domain (remainder filled in from reference TRBV7-2 and TRBJ1-6): GAGVSQSPSNKVTEKGKDVELRCDPISGHTALYWYRQSLGQGLEFLIYFQGNSAPDKSGLPSDRFSAERTGGSVSTLTIQRTQQEDSAVYLCASSPPQGTNSPLHFGNGTRLTVT.